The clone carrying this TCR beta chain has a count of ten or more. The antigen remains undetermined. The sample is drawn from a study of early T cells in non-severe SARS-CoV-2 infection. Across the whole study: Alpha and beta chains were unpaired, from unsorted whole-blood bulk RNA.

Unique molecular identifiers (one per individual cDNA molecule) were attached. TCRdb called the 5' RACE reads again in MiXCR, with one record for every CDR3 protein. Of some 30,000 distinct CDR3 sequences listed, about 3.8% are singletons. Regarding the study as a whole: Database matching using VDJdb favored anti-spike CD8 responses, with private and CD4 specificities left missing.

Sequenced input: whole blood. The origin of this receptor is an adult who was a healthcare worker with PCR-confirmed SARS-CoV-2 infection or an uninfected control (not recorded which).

CDR3 in DNA: TGTGCCATCAGTGATATGAGCGGGGGGCGAGAGACCCAGTACTTC. Translating gives CAISDMSGGRETQYF. The chain couples TRBV10-3 to TRBJ2-5; TRBD2 matches 9 bases. The germline V gene encodes CDR1 ENHRY and CDR2 SYGVKD. This CDR3 is built from 15 residues. Germline trimming cut 3 bases from V and 4 bases from J; bases unmatched to any gene: 6.